The 5 T cell receptor beta chains reported below all come from one sample, sequenced in a study of long-term antiretroviral therapy in people with HIV. At survey level, the immunoSEQ assay was run in its v3.0 version. TCRdb keeps only in-frame clones here, not all; method: immunoSEQ multiplex PCR. The repertoire has around 23,000 clones, 81% of them found once; the top ten carry about 5.6%. The sequenced sample was unsorted PBMCs, obtained 4.4 years after starting antiretroviral therapy. The receptor source for this set is a man aged 25-45 years with HIV.

The chain combines TRBV7-9 with TRBJ2-7, with D perhaps TRBD2 (6 bases). Germline-derived CDR1 and CDR2 are SEHNR and FQNEAQ (reference sequence). This CDR3 has 16 amino acids. V was trimmed by 5 bases and J by 0 bases, leaving 17 bases between them. The CDR3 loop reads CASSPRGGERSYEQYF. The DNA of the CDR3 is TGTGCCAGCAGCCCGCGGGGCGGCGAACGCTCCTACGAGCAGTACTTC.

V and J are TRBV4-3 and TRBJ2-7, with D possibly being TRBD2 (6 bases). Trimming stripped 0 bases from V and 0 bases from J, with 12 bases between. Germline V lookup: CDR1 LGHNA, CDR2 YSLEER. The CDR3 contains 16 residues. The CDR3 DNA reads as TGCGCCAGCAGCCAAGACCGCGGAGGGAGCTCCTACGAGCAGTACTTC. This gives the protein CASSQDRGGSSYEQYF.

This clone is classed as medium-sized (0.01 to 0.1%). The chain is built from TRBV7-9 and TRBJ2-3, with D unclear. The CDR3 contains 13 residues. V was shortened by 11 bases and J by 5 bases, with 17 bases between the two germline ends. Germline V gives CDR1 SEHNR, CDR2 FQNEAQ (reference sequence). The CDR3, as DNA: TGTGCCTGCCCGGTGGAGTCTTTAGATACGCAGTATTTT. This translates into CACPVESLDTQYF.

This chain connects TRBV9 to TRBJ1-2; D is unresolved. Trimming left V 0 bases short and J 0 bases short, with 12 bases between. The germline gives CDR1 SGDLS, CDR2 YYNGEE. The CDR3 length is 16 residues. The CDR3 region is CASSVERAEANYGYTF. Here the CDR3 DNA reads TGTGCCAGCAGCGTAGAACGGGCAGAAGCTAACTATGGCTACACCTTC.

This clone was counted a few times. The chain links TRBV15 to TRBJ1-5; no clear D gene. Trimming took 5 bases from V and 5 from J, leaving 7 bases between them. The CDR3 extends over 12 amino acids. Germline CDR1 and CDR2: LNHNV and YYDKDF (reference sequence). The CDR3 bases are TGTGCCACCAGCCTCGATTATCAGCCCCAGCATTTT. Translated: CATSLDYQPQHF.